The 29 T cell receptor beta chains below were found in one sample sequenced in a study of blood T cell repertoires in COVID-19. Method: immunoSEQ multiplex PCR; TCRdb's copy keeps in-frame clones and lacks some. Found here are nearly 250,000 clones, about 89% of them singletons; the top ten hold roughly 1.6%. Sequenced input: peripheral blood. Receptors originate from an older woman who had recovered from COVID-19.

This rearrangement joins TRBV4-1 to TRBJ2-3; D might be TRBD2 (6 bases). This CDR3 has 15 residues. V was pared by 4 bases and J by 0 bases, with 11 bases between. Germline-derived CDR1 and CDR2 are MGHRA and YSYEKL. The CDR3 DNA reads TGCGCCAGCAGCCCGGGACTCCCTAGCACAGATACGCAGTATTTT. Translation: CASSPGLPSTDTQYF.

This clone came up a few times. This chain uses TRBV7-9 with TRBJ2-1; no reliable D call. With 2 bases removed from V and 5 bases from J, the gap between germline ends came to 4 bases. Germline V gene lookup returns CDR1 SEHNR and CDR2 FQNEAQ (reference sequence). The CDR3 length is 12 residues. CDR3 region: CASSLINNEQFF. The CDR3 nucleotides are TGTGCCAGCAGCTTAATCAACAATGAGCAGTTCTTC.

This chain connects TRBV28 to TRBJ2-2; 9 bases are a match to TRBD1. V gave up 6 bases and J gave up 5 bases; unmatched junction bases: 7. The CDR3 spans 15 residues. Germline assignment: CDR1 MDHEN and CDR2 SYDVKM. The CDR3 loop is CASRTGGSGTGELFF. Here the CDR3 DNA reads TGTGCCAGCAGAACAGGGGGCTCGGGAACCGGGGAGCTGTTTTTT.

The chain has TRBV5-1 and TRBJ2-1; TRBD2 agrees at 7 bases. This CDR3 is 15 amino acids long. Germline loops: CDR1 SGHRS, CDR2 YFSETQ. V trimming: 2 bases; J trimming: 6 bases; junction bases outside the gene matches: 8. As DNA, the CDR3 is TGCGCCAGCAGCTTTGGTAGCGGGTGGACCAATGAGCAGTTCTTC. Protein sequence: CASSFGSGWTNEQFF.

The J gene is TRBJ2-5, the V gene TRBV28, with TRBD1 identical over 7 bases. J gave up 1 base and V 3 bases, and 2 bases lay outside the gene matches. CDR3 length: 14 residues. Germline CDR1 and CDR2: MDHEN and SYDVKM. CDR3 protein: CASSLQGVQETQYF. CDR3 sequence (DNA): TGTGCCAGCAGTTTGCAGGGGGTCCAAGAGACCCAGTACTTC.

This chain uses TRBV7-3 with TRBJ2-3; TRBD2 matches 8 bases. Looked up from germline, CDR1 is SGHTA and CDR2 is FQGTGA. Germline trimming cut 2 bases from V and 6 bases from J; bases unmatched to any gene: 16. There are 18 residues in the CDR3. As DNA, the CDR3 is TGTGCCAGCAGCTTAGTTGTCGGGGGGGCATTAGAGGCGGATACGCAGTATTTT. It yields the protein CASSLVVGGALEADTQYF. The full variable domain, rest sourced from reference TRBV7-3 and TRBJ2-3, is GAGVSQTPSNKVTEKGKYVELRCDPISGHTALYWYRQSLGQGPEFLIYFQGTGAADDSGLPNDRFFAVRPEGSVSTLKIQRTERGDSAVYLCASSLVVGGALEADTQYFGPGTRLTVL.

The sample holds one count of this clone. The genes are TRBV9 and TRBJ2-7, with a weak D call TRBD2 (5 bases). V was pared by 0 bases and J by 7 bases, with 20 bases between. Germline CDR1 is SGDLS and CDR2 is YYNGEE. This CDR3 is built from 16 residues. CDR3 residues: CASSVGRGGSMGEQYF. The CDR3 DNA follows: TGTGCCAGCAGCGTAGGTCGCGGAGGATCGATGGGGGAGCAGTACTTC.

The chain joins TRBV28 to TRBJ2-7; 11 nucleotides line up with TRBD1. Losses at the gene ends were 4 bases for V and 4 bases for J; bases not matched to a gene: 6. The V gene's germline CDR1 is MDHEN and CDR2 SYDVKM. The CDR3 has 15 amino acids. DNA for the CDR3: TGTGCCAGCAGTTCCCGGACAGGGGGCTTTTACGAGCAGTACTTC. This translates into CASSSRTGGFYEQYF.

The CDR3 DNA follows: TGTGCCAGCTCGCCTTCTGGGACAGGGGAGCAGTACTTC. This translates into CASSPSGTGEQYF. The rearrangement joins TRBV18 to TRBJ2-7; 9 bases align to TRBD1. V was pared by 6 bases and J by 7 bases, with 7 bases of the junction left unmatched. Germline assignment: CDR1 KGHSH and CDR2 LQKENI. The CDR3 length is 13 residues.

The chain couples TRBV10-3 to TRBJ2-7; TRBD1 agrees at 7 bases. The CDR3 runs to 12 residues. CDR1 is ENHRY and CDR2 is SYGVKD in the germline V gene. Trimming removed 11 bases from V and 2 bases from J; junction bases left unmatched: 6. In DNA form, the CDR3 reads TGTGCCTCAGGGGGTTCCCCCTACGAGCAGTACTTC. Its translation is CASGGSPYEQYF.

The rearrangement uses TRBV6-5 and TRBJ2-6; D possibly corresponds to TRBD2 (5 bases). V dropped 7 bases and J dropped 4 bases, with 8 bases sitting between them. This CDR3 is built from 13 residues. CDR1 and CDR2 from the germline V gene are MNHEY and SVGAGI. As DNA, the CDR3 is TGTGCCAGCACGGGATCCGGGGCCAACGTCCTGACTTTC. Its protein product is CASTGSGANVLTF.

CDR3 amino acids: CAVKDSFGGYTF. Here the CDR3 DNA reads TGTGCGGTGAAGGACAGTTTTGGGGGCTACACCTTC. The V and J genes are TRBV28 and TRBJ1-2, with D possibly TRBD1 on 6 matching bases. In germline, CDR1 is MDHEN, CDR2 SYDVKM. The length of the CDR3 is 12 residues.

The rearrangement links TRBV5-6 to TRBJ2-7; D is uncertain. The V end lost 0 bases, the J end lost 7 bases, and 5 bases lay between the germline ends. Per germline, CDR1 SGHDT and CDR2 YYEEEE. The CDR3 loop spans 11 amino acids. CDR3 DNA: TGTGCCAGCAGCTTGGTACGGGAGCAGTACTTC. The encoded protein is CASSLVREQYF.

The gene calls are TRBV7-2 and TRBJ2-7, with TRBD2 matching 13 bases. The ends lost 5 bases at V and 0 bases at J; junction bases unmatched: 7. The length of the CDR3 is 17 residues. The germline V gene has CDR1 SGHTA and CDR2 FQGNSA. Here the CDR3 DNA reads TGTGCCAGCAGCCAGACTAGCGGGGGGTCCTTCTCCTACGAGCAGTACTTC. It encodes CASSQTSGGSFSYEQYF.

The genes are TRBV11-2 and TRBJ2-1; D ambiguous. V shed 5 bases and J shed 0 bases, with 14 bases lying between them. Germline values: CDR1 SGHAT, CDR2 FQNNGV. There are 16 residues in the CDR3. CDR3 protein: CASSVGPSVSYNEQFF. Here the CDR3 DNA reads TGTGCCAGCAGCGTAGGCCCGAGTGTCTCCTACAATGAGCAGTTCTTC.

V is TRBV28 and J is TRBJ1-5; D is perhaps TRBD1 (5 bases). V lost 10 bases, J lost 3 bases, and 16 bases lay in between. CDR1 is MDHEN and CDR2 is SYDVKM in the germline V gene. This CDR3 comprises 14 residues. The CDR3 DNA follows: TGTGCCAAATCCCCGGGAGGGGCCAATCAGCCCCAGCATTTT. Its protein product is CAKSPGGANQPQHF.

The chain is built from TRBV5-4 and TRBJ2-1; the match to TRBD2 covers 12 bases. The J segment lost 4 bases and the V segment lost 0 bases, leaving 2 bases of the junction unmatched. Germline CDR1 and CDR2: SGHNT and YYREEE (reference sequence). The CDR3 has 16 residues. The CDR3 region has the DNA TGTGCCAGCAGCTTGGCCGGGACTAGCGGGTACAATGAGCAGTTCTTC. It encodes CASSLAGTSGYNEQFF.

The chain uses TRBV2 and TRBJ1-1; TRBD1 matches 9 bases. V lost 0 bases and J lost 4; bases outside the gene matches: 6. The germline V gene encodes CDR1 SNHLY and CDR2 FYNNEI. The CDR3 spans 16 residues. CDR3 DNA: TGTGCCAGCAGTGAAGCTTTCGACAGGGGGATCACTGAAGCTTTCTTT. Translating gives CASSEAFDRGITEAFF.

The V gene is TRBV5-4, the J gene TRBJ1-3, with D tentatively TRBD1 (5 bases). Trimming left V 0 bases short and J 5 bases short, with 15 bases between. The CDR3 length is 16 residues. Germline CDR1 and CDR2: SGHNT and YYREEE (reference sequence). The CDR3 DNA reads TGTGCCAGCAGCTTGGTCTGGCAGGGCCTAAGAAACACCATATATTTT. Translation gives CASSLVWQGLRNTIYF.

V is TRBV6-8 and J is TRBJ2-5; TRBD1 matches at 9 bases. Germline V gives CDR1 MNHGY, CDR2 SAAAGT. V gave up 10 bases and J gave up 4 bases; unmatched junction bases: 10. This CDR3 spans 14 amino acids. The CDR3 DNA reads as TGTGCCAACACGGACAGGGGACAAAGAGAGACCCAGTACTTC. As protein: CANTDRGQRETQYF.

For the CDR3, the DNA is TGTGCCAGCAGCGTAAGTGCCGGGGGGGACACCGGGGAGCTGTTTTTT. It codes for CASSVSAGGDTGELFF. The gene calls are TRBV9 and TRBJ2-2; TRBD2 matches 8 bases. V lost 1 base, J lost 3 bases, and 5 bases stayed unmatched. The CDR3 is 16 amino acids. Looked up from germline, CDR1 is SGDLS and CDR2 is YYNGEE.

This chain connects TRBV7-8 to TRBJ2-7, with TRBD2 matching over 7 bases. The V and J ends lost 7 bases and 3 bases, in that order; junction bases with no gene match: 12. Germline V gene sequence: CDR1 SGHVS, CDR2 FQNEAQ. This CDR3 region has 15 residues. CDR3 coding DNA: TGTGCCAGCAAGGCGTCGGCGGGGGTTTACTACGAGCAGTACTTC. It encodes CASKASAGVYYEQYF. The full variable domain, with the rest looked up from reference TRBV7-8 and TRBJ2-7, is GAGVSQSPRYKVAKRGQDVALRCDPISGHVSLFWYQQALGQGPEFLTYFQNEAQLDKSGLPSDRFFAERPEGSVSTLKIQRTQQEDSAVYLCASKASAGVYYEQYFGPGTRLTVT.

The chain carries TRBV2 and TRBJ2-2; 10 positions match TRBD1. This CDR3 has 15 residues. V gave up 4 bases and J gave up 7 bases; unmatched junction bases: 6. The germline CDR1 and CDR2 sequences are SNHLY and FYNNEI. The CDR3 coding sequence is TGTGCCAGCAGTGGGCGGGACAGGGGAGTCGGGGAGCTGTTTTTT. Encoded protein: CASSGRDRGVGELFF.

This rearrangement joins TRBV19 to TRBJ1-5, with D unresolved. Germline V gives CDR1 LNHDA, CDR2 SQIVND (reference sequence). Trimming left V 5 bases short and J 2 bases short, with 13 bases between. This CDR3 contains 15 residues. CDR3 sequence: CASSEYSPGNQPQHF. The DNA of the CDR3 is TGTGCCAGTAGTGAATACAGCCCGGGCAATCAGCCCCAGCATTTT.

The rearrangement uses TRBV7-9 and TRBJ1-2; tentative D call: TRBD1 (5 bases). V lost 3 bases, J lost 3 bases, and 14 bases lay in between. The length of the CDR3 is 15 residues. Germline assignment: CDR1 SEHNR and CDR2 FQNEAQ (reference sequence). This CDR3 is CASSLPSTEYYGYTF. The CDR3 DNA reads as TGTGCCAGCAGCTTGCCCTCGACAGAGTACTATGGCTACACCTTC.

This sequence joins TRBV9 and TRBJ2-1; 8 bases agree with TRBD2. This CDR3 has 14 residues. Trimming took 4 bases from V and 5 from J; bases not matched to a gene: 5. Germline V gene lookup returns CDR1 SGDLS and CDR2 YYNGEE. The CDR3 loop is CASSSRTSNNEQFF. In nucleotides, the CDR3 is TGTGCCAGCAGCTCCCGGACTAGCAACAATGAGCAGTTCTTC.

The chain joins TRBV28 to TRBJ1-1; D is uncertain. Per the germline V gene, CDR1 is MDHEN and CDR2 is SYDVKM. The CDR3 is 12 amino acids. V was trimmed by 9 bases and J by 7 bases, leaving 15 bases between them. The CDR3 nucleotides are TGTGCCAGTCAAGTAGACACCCGTGAAGCTTTCTTT. It is translated as CASQVDTREAFF.

The rearrangement uses TRBV5-1 and TRBJ2-1; D gene uncertain. This CDR3 has 15 residues. Per germline, CDR1 SGHRS and CDR2 YFSETQ. Trimming pared 1 base from V and 2 bases from J, leaving 10 bases between. The CDR3 DNA follows: TGCGCCAGCAGCTTGTCGGAGCCAACCTACAATGAGCAGTTCTTC. Its protein product is CASSLSEPTYNEQFF.

The V call is TRBV7-2, the J call TRBJ2-7; D call uncertain. Germline assignment: CDR1 SGHTA and CDR2 FQGNSA. V shed 5 bases and J shed 0 bases, with 17 bases lying between them. This CDR3 has 16 amino acids. The CDR3 region has the DNA TGTGCCAGCAGCCCCGGTCGCAGCCGGAGCTCCTACGAGCAGTACTTC. Residues: CASSPGRSRSSYEQYF.